A selection of T cell receptor beta chains follows, all from one sample in a study of response to subunit inactivated influenza vaccine. TCRdb itself ran the RT-PCR reads through MiXCR, one entry per CDR3 protein. The sample shows 500,000 to 700,000 distinct CDR3 sequences, around a quarter of them seen only once. These data were likewise used in another study, on T cells expressing NK-cell markers.

Sequencing used CD4+ T cells sorted from PBMCs, obtained about 13 days after vaccination. All receptors derive from a man aged 50-59 years who received an inactivated influenza vaccine. CDR3s include the opening cysteine and the closing phenylalanine or tryptophan. A D gene is named only where the DNA matches it firmly. Clone size is given for some rows only: seen once, a few or many times, or a class if the clone is expanded.

j_gene | d_gene | v_gene | abundance | CDR3nt | CDR3aa
TRBJ1-6 | TRBD1 | TRBV5-6 | once | TGTGCCAGCAGCCTGACAGGGTCAAAAGGCTCACCCCTCCACTTT | CASSLTGSKGSPLHF
TRBJ2-4 | NA | TRBV20-1 | NA | TGCAGTGCTAGCGGCTATCTAGCCAAAAACATTCAGTACTTC | CSASGYLAKNIQYF
TRBJ2-2 | NA | TRBV6-5 | NA | TGTGCCAGCCAAGAGACGGCCGGGGAGCTGTTTTTT | CASQETAGELFF
TRBJ2-7 | TRBD2 | TRBV12-3/TRBV12-4 | NA | TGTGCCAGCACCTCGACTAGCCTCAGCTCCTACGAGCAGTACTTC | CASTSTSLSSYEQYF
TRBJ2-3 | TRBD2 | TRBV7-2 | few | TGTGCCAGCAGCTCCCAGCGGGGGACGGGCACAGATACGCAGTATTTT | CASSSQRGTGTDTQYF
TRBJ1-1 | NA | TRBV29-1 | NA | TGCAGCGTTGATCAGGGGCGGACTGAAGCTTTCTTT | CSVDQGRTEAFF
TRBJ2-1 | TRBD2 | TRBV5-1 | NA | TGCGCCTGCGGGACTAGGGCCAACAATGAGCAGTTCTTC | CACGTRANNEQFF
TRBJ2-2 | NA | TRBV20-1 | NA | TGCAGTGCTAGAGATTTGAACAGGGACACCGGGGAGCTGTTTTTT | CSARDLNRDTGELFF
TRBJ2-7 | TRBD2 | TRBV6-2/TRBV6-3 | few | TGTGCCAGCAGAGACTCCGGGACTACCTTAAGGGAGCAGTACTTC | CASRDSGTTLREQYF
TRBJ1-2 | NA | TRBV3-1 | few | TGTGCCAGCAGCCAACTCGCCCCTCCAGGTCGGCATGGCTACACCTTC | CASSQLAPPGRHGYTF
TRBJ2-7 | NA | TRBV5-1 | few | TGCGCCAGCAGCTTGAGTCAGGGGAGGAACGAGCAGTACTTC | CASSLSQGRNEQYF
TRBJ2-7 | NA | TRBV15 | few | TGTGCCACCAGCATTCAACCGACCTACGAGCAGTACTTC | CATSIQPTYEQYF
TRBJ2-4 | TRBD1 | TRBV15 | few | TGTGCCACCAGCGGGACAGACTTAGCCAAAAACATTCAGTACTTC | CATSGTDLAKNIQYF
TRBJ1-1 | TRBD1 | TRBV12-3/TRBV12-4 | few | TGTGCCAGCAGTTGGCAGGGGGCGGGGACTGAAGCTTTCTTT | CASSWQGAGTEAFF
TRBJ2-7 | TRBD1 | TRBV24-1 | NA | TGTGCCACCAGTGATCCCGGGACAGGGGCCTACGAGCAGTACTTC | CATSDPGTGAYEQYF
TRBJ1-5 | NA | TRBV6-1 | NA | TGTGCCAGCGCCGGCGGAGGACCGGGACATCATCAGCCCCAGCATTTT | CASAGGGPGHHQPQHF
TRBJ2-2 | TRBD1 | TRBV7-9 | few | TGTGCCAGCAGCTTAGAGGGGACAGGCACCGGGGAGCTGTTTTTT | CASSLEGTGTGELFF
TRBJ2-2 | TRBD1 | TRBV19 | NA | TGTGCCAGCAGGATCGGACAGGGGAGGACCGGGGAGCTGTTTTTT | CASRIGQGRTGELFF
TRBJ2-7 | TRBD2 | TRBV29-1 | many | TGCAGCGTTGGCTCGAGCGGGAGGGCCAACGAGCAGTACTTC | CSVGSSGRANEQYF
TRBJ2-1 | TRBD1 | TRBV7-3 | few | TGTGCCAGCAGCTCAGGGACAGGGGGGCCCTACAATGAGCAGTTCTTC | CASSSGTGGPYNEQFF
TRBJ2-5 | NA | TRBV28 | NA | TGTGCCAGCAGTTCAGGAGGGCAGGGCCAAGAGACCCAGTACTTC | CASSSGGQGQETQYF
TRBJ2-2 | TRBD2 | TRBV6-2/TRBV6-3 | few | TGTGCCAGCAGGCCTACCGGGACTAGCCGCCGAGGGGAGCTGTTTTTT | CASRPTGTSRRGELFF
TRBJ2-4 | NA | TRBV28 | NA | TGTGCCAGCAGTCGTCCGGACAATCGCATTCAGTACTTC | CASSRPDNRIQYF
TRBJ2-1 | TRBD1 | TRBV24-1 | NA | TGTGCCACCAGTGATGACCGGGACAGTGCCCATGAGCAGTTCTTC | CATSDDRDSAHEQFF
TRBJ2-2 | NA | TRBV9 | NA | TGTGCCAGCAGCCCCCCCGGACTGACCAAGGGCACCGGGGAGCTGTTTTTT | CASSPPGLTKGTGELFF
TRBJ2-7 | NA | TRBV12-3/TRBV12-4 | NA | TGTGCCAGCAGTTCGTCCTTTCATACAGTGGTACAGTACTTC | CASSSSFHTVVQYF
TRBJ2-7 | TRBD1 | TRBV6-1 | few | TGTGCCAGCAGTACGGGACAGACATTCTACGAGCAGTACTTC | CASSTGQTFYEQYF
TRBJ2-7 | TRBD2 | TRBV11-1 | NA | TGTGCCAGCAGCCCCCGAGCGGGAGGGCCCCTAAAGGACTACGAGCAGTACTTC | CASSPRAGGPLKDYEQYF
TRBJ2-1 | NA | TRBV20-1 | few | TGCAGTGCTTGGTTAGTTAACGATGAGCAGTTCTTC | CSAWLVNDEQFF
TRBJ2-7 | NA | TRBV12-3/TRBV12-4 | few | TGTGCCAGCAGTTTATACAGGGCGGGCGAGCAGTACTTC | CASSLYRAGEQYF
TRBJ2-5 | NA | TRBV4-2 | NA | TGTGCCAGCAGAATGGGGTCAGGAGGTGGCCAAGAGACCCAGTACTTC | CASRMGSGGGQETQYF
TRBJ2-1 | NA | TRBV24-1 | NA | TGTGCCACCAGTGACCGGAGAAGCGCTAGGGGGGATGGCAAATACAATGAGCAGTTCTTC | CATSDRRSARGDGKYNEQFF
TRBJ2-3 | NA | TRBV29-1 | NA | TGCAGCGTTGAGAGAGGGAGTCGCAGCACAGATACGCAGTATTTT | CSVERGSRSTDTQYF
TRBJ2-7 | NA | TRBV29-1 | many | TGCAGCGTTAGACGGCTTCAAGAGCAGTACTTC | CSVRRLQEQYF
TRBJ2-7 | NA | TRBV29-1 | few | TGCAGCGTTGAGGTCACCTACGAGCAGTACTTC | CSVEVTYEQYF
TRBJ2-5 | TRBD2 | TRBV5-1 | few | TGCGCCAGCAGTCCGGGACTAGCGGGCGTTGATCTGGAGACCCAGTACTTC | CASSPGLAGVDLETQYF
TRBJ1-1 | TRBD1 | TRBV10-3 | NA | TGTGCCATCAACCCGGACAGGGGGACTGAAGCTTTCTTT | CAINPDRGTEAFF
TRBJ2-1 | TRBD1 | TRBV20-1 | many | TGCAGTGCTAGACCGCCCGGGACAGGGAACAATGAGCAGTTCTTC | CSARPPGTGNNEQFF
TRBJ2-7 | TRBD2 | TRBV12-3/TRBV12-4 | few | TGTGCCAGCAGCCCGACGGCTAGCGGGAGGTACGAGCAGTACTTC | CASSPTASGRYEQYF
TRBJ1-5 | NA | TRBV12-3/TRBV12-4 | many | TGTGCCAGCAGCCTCGGGGTTGATAGCAATCAGCCCCAGCATTTT | CASSLGVDSNQPQHF
TRBJ1-4 | NA | TRBV12-3/TRBV12-4 | NA | TGTGCCAGCGCCCTGGGGGGGGCTGATGAAAAACTGTTTTTT | CASALGGADEKLFF
TRBJ2-2 | TRBD2 | TRBV29-1 | many | TGCAGCGTCGGGACTAGGCTTACCGGGGAGCTGTTTTTT | CSVGTRLTGELFF
TRBJ2-3 | NA | TRBV20-1 | NA | TGCAGTGCTAGTCGCAGGGAGTATAGTACAGATACGCAGTATTTT | CSASRREYSTDTQYF